This is a list of T cell receptor beta chains from one sample in a study of early T cells in non-severe SARS-CoV-2 infection. TCRdb re-called the 5' RACE reads through MiXCR, storing one row per CDR3 protein. Here the sample spans nearly 30,000 distinct CDR3 sequences, about 4.8% being singletons. Sequencing was performed on whole blood. The receptors shown here come from an adult who was a healthcare worker with PCR-confirmed SARS-CoV-2 infection or an uninfected control (not recorded which). The CDR3 runs from the conserved cysteine through the conserved F or W. A D gene is named only where the DNA matches it firmly. Only part of the rows carry a size: once, few, many, or a class if the clone is expanded.

v_gene	d_gene	j_gene	abundance	CDR3nt	CDR3aa
TRBV11-2	TRBD1	TRBJ2-5	NA	TGTGCCAGCAGCTTAGACAGGGGGACGTCGTCCCAGTACTTC	CASSLDRGTSSQYF
TRBV5-1	NA	TRBJ2-3	few	TGCGCCAGCAGCTTGCTTCCCGATACGCAGTATTTT	CASSLLPDTQYF
TRBV6-1	NA	TRBJ2-3	many	TGTGCCAGCAGTGAAATTCGAGCTGCAGATACGCAGTATTTT	CASSEIRAADTQYF
TRBV4-1	NA	TRBJ1-1	medium-sized	TGCGCCAGCAGCCAACGATTTGGGGACCCGAACACTGAAGCTTTCTTT	CASSQRFGDPNTEAFF
TRBV28	NA	TRBJ2-6	many	TGTGCCAGCAGTTTCTCGTTGGGACGGCCGCCGTCTGGGGCCAACGTCCTGACTTTC	CASSFSLGRPPSGANVLTF
TRBV4-2	TRBD2	TRBJ2-7	many	TGTGCCAGCAGCGGCCCCGGGACTAGCGGGGGGGGCCGACCCTACGAGCAGTACTTC	CASSGPGTSGGGRPYEQYF
TRBV6-6	NA	TRBJ2-7	many	TGTGCCAGCAGTTACCCCTCCTACGAGCAGTACTTC	CASSYPSYEQYF
TRBV6-5	NA	TRBJ2-5	many	TGTGCCAGCAGTCCTCTACGGGGGGCGGGTGAGACCCAGTACTTC	CASSPLRGAGETQYF
TRBV20-1	NA	TRBJ1-4	many	TGCAGTGCTAGAGGGCAGGTGGCAACTAATGAAAAACTGTTTTTT	CSARGQVATNEKLFF
TRBV14	NA	TRBJ2-1	few	TGTGCCAGCAGCCAATTCGAGCGGATCTCCTACAATGAGCAGTTCTTC	CASSQFERISYNEQFF
TRBV20-1	NA	TRBJ1-1	many	TGCAGTGCTAGAGATCTTGGGCATGAAGCTTTCTTT	CSARDLGHEAFF
TRBV9	TRBD2	TRBJ2-1	many	TGTGCCAGCAGCGTAGCTCGGGCTAGCGGGTACAATGAGCAGTTCTTC	CASSVARASGYNEQFF
TRBV7-2	TRBD2	TRBJ2-1	many	TGTGCCAGCAGCAGCCGACTAGCGGGTTCCTACAATGAGCAGTTCTTC	CASSSRLAGSYNEQFF
TRBV27	NA	TRBJ2-7	NA	TGTGCCAGCAGTTTATCAGGGTCAACCTACGAGCAGTACTTC	CASSLSGSTYEQYF
TRBV7-2	NA	TRBJ1-3	NA	TGTGCCAGCAGCTCAAGACAGATCTCTGGAAACACCATATATTTT	CASSSRQISGNTIYF
TRBV29-1	TRBD2	TRBJ2-7	many	TGCAGCGTTGGGCGGGAGCACTCCTACGAGCAGTACTTC	CSVGREHSYEQYF
TRBV12-3/TRBV12-4	NA	TRBJ2-7	few	TGTGCCAGCAGTTCAGCCTTACGCTCCTACGAGCAGTACTTC	CASSSALRSYEQYF
TRBV11-2	NA	TRBJ1-3	many	TGTGCCAGCAGCCTCACTGTTGGAAACACCATATATTTT	CASSLTVGNTIYF
TRBV7-6	NA	TRBJ1-4	many	TGTGCCAGCAGCTTACGGGCAGGGGCGGCTGAAAAACTGTTTTTT	CASSLRAGAAEKLFF